This passage covers 17 T cell receptor beta chains from one sample sequenced in a study of T-cell reconstitution after alpha-beta-depleted transplantation in children. Unique molecular identifiers were incorporated into the prepared TCRbeta library. TCRdb re-called the PCR reads with MiXCR, one entry per CDR3 protein. Here the sample spans about 460,000 distinct CDR3 sequences, approximately 13% being singletons. This specimen was PBMCs from the stem cell graft donor, taken from the stem cell graft. The receptors come from a human donor who donated a stem cell graft to a child with combined immunodeficiency.

The chain employs TRBV30 and TRBJ1-1; the D gene is possibly TRBD1 (5 bases). CDR3 length: 12 amino acids. Per germline, CDR1 GTSNPN and CDR2 SVGIG (reference sequence). V lost 6 bases and J 3 bases, leaving 11 bases between the germline ends. This CDR3 reads CACPRGDTEAFF. The CDR3 DNA follows: TGTGCCTGCCCAAGAGGGGACACTGAAGCTTTCTTT. The whole variable domain, filled in from reference TRBV30 and TRBJ1-1, reads SQTIHQWPATLVQPVGSPLSLECTVEGTSNPNLYWYRQAAGRGLQLLFYSVGIGQISSEVPQNLSASRPQDRQFILSSKKLLLSDSGFYLCACPRGDTEAFFGQGTRLTVV.

The V call is TRBV5-1, the J call TRBJ2-5; D is unclear. V lost 0 bases, J lost 4 bases, and 13 bases lay in between. The CDR3 sequence is 15 residues long. Germline V gives CDR1 SGHRS, CDR2 YFSETQ. Here the CDR3 DNA reads TGCGCCAGCAGCTTGGGCACCCGGCGAAGAGAGACCCAGTACTTC. The encoded protein is CASSLGTRRRETQYF.

The chain carries TRBV6-1 and TRBJ2-7; 7 bases match TRBD1. CDR1 is MNHNS and CDR2 is SASEGT in the germline V gene. Trimming took 6 bases from V and 4 from J; bases not matched to a gene: 12. The CDR3 covers 15 residues. The CDR3 loop is CASSSTGDSRYEQYF. CDR3 bases: TGTGCCAGCAGCTCCACAGGGGATTCTAGGTACGAGCAGTACTTC.

This clonotype was picked up many times. The CDR3: CSVDVGSEQFF. In nucleotides, the CDR3 is TGCAGCGTTGACGTGGGCAGTGAGCAGTTCTTC. V usage is TRBV29-1 and J usage is TRBJ2-1; D not resolved. The germline V gene encodes CDR1 SQVTM and CDR2 ANQGSEA. The CDR3 totals 11 residues. Trimming shortened V by 3 bases and J by 9 bases, and 9 bases separated the two germline ends.

The sample holds many counts of this clonotype. The chain combines TRBV9 with TRBJ2-5; TRBD2 might be the D (6 bases). The V end was cut by 3 bases, the J end by 3 bases, with 12 bases between. Germline lookup yields CDR1 SGDLS and CDR2 YYNGEE. There are 14 residues in the CDR3. CDR3 nucleotides: TGTGCCAGCAGCGCTTCTAGCGTAGAAGAGACCCAGTACTTC. It translates to CASSASSVEETQYF.

The rearrangement joins TRBV20-1 to TRBJ2-3; 9 positions agree with TRBD2. This CDR3 is 16 amino acids long. Germline values: CDR1 DFQATT, CDR2 SNEGSKA (reference sequence). After removal of 0 bases from V and 2 bases from J, the junction contained 6 bases not matched to a gene. CDR3 region: CSARDPGTSLTDTQYF. The DNA for the CDR3 is TGCAGTGCTAGAGATCCCGGGACTAGCCTCACAGATACGCAGTATTTT.

This chain links TRBV9 with TRBJ2-2, with a possible D match to TRBD1 (5 bases). With 0 bases removed from V and 7 bases from J, the gap between germline ends came to 10 bases. The CDR3 is made up of 14 amino acids. Germline CDR1 reads SGDLS; CDR2 reads YYNGEE. The CDR3 is CASSVEGFGGELFF. For the CDR3, the DNA is TGTGCCAGCAGCGTAGAGGGGTTCGGCGGGGAGCTGTTTTTT.

This clonotype was found many times. The chain links TRBV7-2 to TRBJ2-3; the D gene is possibly TRBD2 (6 bases). V was pared by 1 base and J by 3 bases, with 11 bases between. This CDR3 has 15 amino acids. Germline CDR1 and CDR2: SGHTA and FQGNSA. The CDR3 spells CASSLVGGETDTQYF. The CDR3 bases are TGTGCCAGCAGCTTAGTTGGAGGGGAAACAGATACGCAGTATTTT.

This clonotype occurred a few times. The chain couples TRBV21-1 to TRBJ2-7; the table calls TRBD2, which could not be checked here. TRBV21-1 is annotated as a pseudogene. The CDR3 has 15 amino acids. CDR3 coding DNA: TGTGCCAGCAGCACCCCTCCGGGAGGAACCTACGAGCAGTACTTC. This translates into CASSTPPGGTYEQYF.

This clonotype was counted between two and nine times. The chain carries TRBV6-2 or TRBV6-3 and TRBJ2-7; D unresolved. There are 16 residues in the CDR3. Germline loops: CDR1 MNHEY, CDR2 SVGEGT. The ends were cut back, 0 bases at V and 3 bases at J, with 15 bases in the middle. The CDR3 loop is CASSYSDAHPYYEQYF. CDR3 in DNA: TGTGCCAGCAGTTACTCAGACGCCCATCCCTACTACGAGCAGTACTTC.

This clonotype occurred many times. The rearrangement uses TRBV7-9 and TRBJ2-5; D possibly corresponds to TRBD2 (5 bases). Germline V gene sequence: CDR1 SEHNR, CDR2 FQNEAQ (reference sequence). V was cut by 8 bases and J by 5 bases, with 9 bases left in between. The CDR3 consists of 11 residues. The CDR3 is CASSPGETQYF. CDR3 DNA sequence: TGTGCCAGCTCACCGGGGGAGACCCAGTACTTC.

V usage is TRBV5-6 and J usage is TRBJ2-7, with D uncertain. This CDR3 spans 13 amino acids. V dropped 2 bases and J dropped 1 base, with 7 bases sitting between them. CDR1 is SGHDT and CDR2 is YYEEEE in the germline V gene. CDR3 loop: CASSFDLSYEQYF. The CDR3 DNA is TGTGCCAGCAGCTTTGACTTGTCCTACGAGCAGTACTTC.

Worth noting for this clonotype: A read error is likely, as this CDR3 ends without the conserved phenylalanine or tryptophan. V is TRBV6-1 and J is TRBJ1-2, with 7 bases that match TRBD1. CDR3 length: 13 residues. Germline CDR1 reads MNHNS; CDR2 reads SASEGT. The junction had 4 bases not matched to a gene; V was cut back by 5 bases and J by 4 bases. The CDR3 nucleotides are TGTGCCAGCAGTCGGGACAGTAGCTATGGCTACACCTCC. It yields the protein CASSRDSSYGYTS.

With regard to this clonotype: A read error is possible here, since a much larger clone lies one base away. Lacking the conserved final phenylalanine or tryptophan, this CDR3 likely reflects a read error. The chain is built from TRBV7-2 and TRBJ2-7, with 9 bases lining up with TRBD1. CDR3 length: 15 residues. V was clipped by 5 bases and J by 3 bases; unmatched bases: 8. CDR1 is SGHTA, CDR2 FQGNSA, per germline. CDR3 DNA sequence: TGTGCCAGCAGCAAACAGGGGGCTCACAGCTACGAGCAGTACTCC. Amino acid sequence: CASSKQGAHSYEQYS.

This clonotype was picked up many times. J is TRBJ2-3 and V is TRBV15; D remains ambiguous. V shed 3 bases and J shed 2 bases, with 12 bases lying between them. The CDR3 has 15 amino acids. Germline lookup yields CDR1 LNHNV and CDR2 YYDKDF (reference sequence). For the CDR3, the DNA is TGTGCCACCAGCAGGTCTCTCGGCCTCACAGATACGCAGTATTTT. Protein sequence: CATSRSLGLTDTQYF.

The V and J genes are TRBV11-3 and TRBJ2-7, with D possibly TRBD1 on 5 matching bases. Trimming shortened V by 5 bases and J by 5 bases, and 16 bases separated the two germline ends. The CDR3 sequence is 14 residues long. Looked up from germline, CDR1 is SGHNT and CDR2 is YENEEA. For the CDR3, the DNA is TGTGCCAGCAGCCCTTCAGGACAATCCCACGAGCAGTACTTC. Translated, it gives CASSPSGQSHEQYF.

A few counts support this clonotype. The CDR3 region is CASSPGHQLHF. The CDR3 region has the DNA TGTGCCAGCAGTCCGGGACACCAGCTCCACTTT. V is TRBV6-2 or TRBV6-3 and J is TRBJ1-6; TRBD1 might be the D (6 bases). CDR3 length: 11 residues. V lost 5 bases and J lost 16, with 12 bases in between. Germline V lookup: CDR1 MNHEY, CDR2 SVGEGT.